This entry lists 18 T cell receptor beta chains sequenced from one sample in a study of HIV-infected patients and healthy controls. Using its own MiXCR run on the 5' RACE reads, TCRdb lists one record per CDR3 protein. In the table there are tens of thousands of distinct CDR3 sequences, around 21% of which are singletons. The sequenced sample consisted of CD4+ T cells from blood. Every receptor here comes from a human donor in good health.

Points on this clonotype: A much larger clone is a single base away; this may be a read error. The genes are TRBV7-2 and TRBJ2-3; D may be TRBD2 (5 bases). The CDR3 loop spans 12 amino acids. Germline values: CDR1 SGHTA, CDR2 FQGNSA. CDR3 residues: CASSGSRDTRYF. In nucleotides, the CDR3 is TGTGCCAGCAGTGGCAGCCGGGATACGCGGTATTTT.

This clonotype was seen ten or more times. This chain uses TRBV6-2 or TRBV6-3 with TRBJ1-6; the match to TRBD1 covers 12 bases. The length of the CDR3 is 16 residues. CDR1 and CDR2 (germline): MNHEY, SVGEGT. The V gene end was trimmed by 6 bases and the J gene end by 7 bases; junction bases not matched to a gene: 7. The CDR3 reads CASSSGTGGGNSPLHF. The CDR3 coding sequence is TGTGCCAGCAGCTCCGGGACAGGGGGCGGAAATTCACCCCTCCACTTT.

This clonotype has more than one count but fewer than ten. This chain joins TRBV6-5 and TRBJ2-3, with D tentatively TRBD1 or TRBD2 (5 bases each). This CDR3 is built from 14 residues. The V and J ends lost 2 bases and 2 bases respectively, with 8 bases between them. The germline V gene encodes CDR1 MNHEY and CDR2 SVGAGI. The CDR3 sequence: CASSYKGTTDTQYF. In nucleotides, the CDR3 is TGTGCCAGCAGTTACAAGGGGACCACAGATACGCAGTATTTT.

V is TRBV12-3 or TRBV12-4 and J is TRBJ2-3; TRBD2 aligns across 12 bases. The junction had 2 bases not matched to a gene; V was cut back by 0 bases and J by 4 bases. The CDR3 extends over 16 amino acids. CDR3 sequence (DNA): TGTGCCAGCAGTTTAGCGGGACTAGCGGGCTCAGATACGCAGTATTTT. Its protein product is CASSLAGLAGSDTQYF.

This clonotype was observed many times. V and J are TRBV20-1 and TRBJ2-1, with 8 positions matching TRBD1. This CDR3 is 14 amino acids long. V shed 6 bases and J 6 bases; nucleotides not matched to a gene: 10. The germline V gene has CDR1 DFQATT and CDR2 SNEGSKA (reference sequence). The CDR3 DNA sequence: TGCAGTGCCCTGAGGACAGGGCGGATCAATGAGCAGTTCTTC. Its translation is CSALRTGRINEQFF.

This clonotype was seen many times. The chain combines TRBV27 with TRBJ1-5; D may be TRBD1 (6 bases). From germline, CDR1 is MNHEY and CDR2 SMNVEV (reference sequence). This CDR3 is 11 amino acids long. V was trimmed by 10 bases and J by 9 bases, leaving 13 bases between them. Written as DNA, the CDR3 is TGTGCCACGGGGGGCGAGGGGCCCCAGCATTTT. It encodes CATGGEGPQHF.

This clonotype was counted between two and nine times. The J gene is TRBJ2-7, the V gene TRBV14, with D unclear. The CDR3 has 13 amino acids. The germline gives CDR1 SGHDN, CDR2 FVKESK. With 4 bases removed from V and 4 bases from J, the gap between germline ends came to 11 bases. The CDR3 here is CASSLLPEYEQYF. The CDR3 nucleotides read TGTGCCAGCAGCCTACTCCCCGAGTACGAGCAGTACTTC.

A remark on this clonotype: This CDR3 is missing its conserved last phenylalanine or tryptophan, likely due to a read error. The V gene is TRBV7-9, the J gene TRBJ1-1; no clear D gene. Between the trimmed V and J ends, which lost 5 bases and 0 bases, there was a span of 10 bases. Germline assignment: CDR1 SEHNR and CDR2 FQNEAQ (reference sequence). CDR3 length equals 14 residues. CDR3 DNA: TGTGCCAGCAGCCACGGACGGATGAACACTGAAGCTTTCTCT. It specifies CASSHGRMNTEAFS.

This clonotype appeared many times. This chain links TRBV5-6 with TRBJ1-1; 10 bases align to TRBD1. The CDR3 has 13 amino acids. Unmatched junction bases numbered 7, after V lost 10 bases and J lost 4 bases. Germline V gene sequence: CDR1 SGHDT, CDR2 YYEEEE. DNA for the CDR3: TGTGCCGGTCAGACAGGGGGCTTCACTGAAGCTTTCTTT. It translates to CAGQTGGFTEAFF.

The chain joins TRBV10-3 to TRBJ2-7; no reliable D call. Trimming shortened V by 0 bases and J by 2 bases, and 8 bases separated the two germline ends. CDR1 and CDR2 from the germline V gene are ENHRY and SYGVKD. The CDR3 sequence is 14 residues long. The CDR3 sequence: CAISESPRTYEQYF. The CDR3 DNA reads TGTGCCATCAGTGAGTCGCCCAGGACCTACGAGCAGTACTTC.

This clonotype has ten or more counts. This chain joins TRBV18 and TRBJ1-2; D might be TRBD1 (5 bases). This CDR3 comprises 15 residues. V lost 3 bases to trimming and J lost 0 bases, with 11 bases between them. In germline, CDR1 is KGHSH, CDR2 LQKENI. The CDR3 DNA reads TGTGCCAGCTCACCGATTATAGGGGCTAACTATGGCTACACCTTC. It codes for CASSPIIGANYGYTF.

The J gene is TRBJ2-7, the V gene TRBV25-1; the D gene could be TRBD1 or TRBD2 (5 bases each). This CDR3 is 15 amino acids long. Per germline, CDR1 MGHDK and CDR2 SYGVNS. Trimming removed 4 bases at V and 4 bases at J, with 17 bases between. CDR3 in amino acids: CASSGYGTWLYEQYF. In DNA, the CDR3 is TGTGCCAGCAGTGGGTACGGGACCTGGCTTTACGAGCAGTACTTC.

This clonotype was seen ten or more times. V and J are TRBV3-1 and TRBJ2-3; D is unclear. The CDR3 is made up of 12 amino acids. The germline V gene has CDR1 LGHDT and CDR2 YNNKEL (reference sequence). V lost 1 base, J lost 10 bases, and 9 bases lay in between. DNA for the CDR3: TGTGCCAGCAGCCAAGGGCCTGGGGCGCAGTATTTT. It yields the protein CASSQGPGAQYF.

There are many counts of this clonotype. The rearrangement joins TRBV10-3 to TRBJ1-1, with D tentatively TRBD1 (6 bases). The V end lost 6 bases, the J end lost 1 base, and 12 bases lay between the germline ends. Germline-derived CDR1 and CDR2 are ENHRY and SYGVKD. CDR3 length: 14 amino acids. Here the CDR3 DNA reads TGTGCCATCAGGGCGGGGGCAACGAACACTGAAGCTTTCTTT. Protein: CAIRAGATNTEAFF.

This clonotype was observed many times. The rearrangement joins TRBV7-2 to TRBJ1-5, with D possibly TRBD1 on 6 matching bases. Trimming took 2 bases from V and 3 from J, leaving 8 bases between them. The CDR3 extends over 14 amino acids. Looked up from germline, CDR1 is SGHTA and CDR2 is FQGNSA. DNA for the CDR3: TGTGCCAGCAGCTTAACAGGGTCCAATCAGCCCCAGCATTTT. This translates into CASSLTGSNQPQHF.

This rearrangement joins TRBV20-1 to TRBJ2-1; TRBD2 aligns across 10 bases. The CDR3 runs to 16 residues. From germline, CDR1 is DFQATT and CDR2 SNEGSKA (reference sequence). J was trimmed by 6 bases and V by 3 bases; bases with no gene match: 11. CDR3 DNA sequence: TGCAGTGCTAGGGGACCAAGCGGGAGGGCCTTCAATGAGCAGTTCTTC. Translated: CSARGPSGRAFNEQFF.

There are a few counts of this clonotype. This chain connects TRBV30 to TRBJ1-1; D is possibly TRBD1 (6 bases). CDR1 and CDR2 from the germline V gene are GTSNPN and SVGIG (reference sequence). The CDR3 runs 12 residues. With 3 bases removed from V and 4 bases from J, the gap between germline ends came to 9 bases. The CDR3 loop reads CAWRGGGTEAFF. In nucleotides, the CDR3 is TGTGCCTGGAGAGGAGGGGGCACTGAAGCTTTCTTT.

The CDR3 DNA is TGTGCCAGCCACAGGGCTGGAACTGAAGCTTTCTTT. Amino acids: CASHRAGTEAFF. V usage is TRBV12-3 or TRBV12-4 and J usage is TRBJ1-1; weak D call: TRBD1 (6 bases). This CDR3 has 12 amino acids. Trimming took off 8 bases at V and 5 bases at J, with 12 bases between the two ends.